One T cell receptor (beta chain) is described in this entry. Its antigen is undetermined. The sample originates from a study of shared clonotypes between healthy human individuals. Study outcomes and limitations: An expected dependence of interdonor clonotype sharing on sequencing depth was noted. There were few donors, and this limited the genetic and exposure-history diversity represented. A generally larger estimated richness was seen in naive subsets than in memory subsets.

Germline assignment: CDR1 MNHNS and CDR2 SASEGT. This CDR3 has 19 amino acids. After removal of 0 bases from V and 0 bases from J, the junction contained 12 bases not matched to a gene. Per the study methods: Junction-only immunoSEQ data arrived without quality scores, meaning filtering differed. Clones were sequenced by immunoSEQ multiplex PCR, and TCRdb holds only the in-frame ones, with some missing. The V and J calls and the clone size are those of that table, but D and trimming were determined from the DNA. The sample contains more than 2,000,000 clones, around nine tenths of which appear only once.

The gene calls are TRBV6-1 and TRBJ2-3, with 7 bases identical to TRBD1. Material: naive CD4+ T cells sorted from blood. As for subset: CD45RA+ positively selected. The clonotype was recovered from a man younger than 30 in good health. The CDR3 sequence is CASSEAGTVRIPSTDTQYF. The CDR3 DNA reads TGTGCCAGCAGTGAAGCGGGGACAGTCCGTATACCTAGCACAGATACGCAGTATTTT.